This T cell receptor (beta chain) was retrieved from a study of blood T cell repertoires in COVID-19. Looking at the study overall: Acute-phase and convalescent COVID-19 samples originated in the United States, Italy and Spain. The cDNA or gDNA used as material had been derived from T cells, B-cell-depleted T cells, or PBMCs.

How the authors handled the data: Amplification with reference gene primers provided the estimates of nucleated cell counts. Produced via immunoSEQ multiplex PCR; TCRdb's table is partial and in-frame only. V and J calls and clone size are given by that table; D and trimming were obtained from the DNA. The sample has around 140,000 clones, roughly four fifths seen once. Sample: peripheral blood. The sequence came from a human donor with acute or convalescent COVID-19. The donor label of this sample is uncertain.

CDR3 nucleotides: TGTGCCACCAGTGATGGGAGGGTCTCCGGCGAGCAGTACTTC. This sequence encodes CATSDGRVSGEQYF. The genes are TRBV24-1 and TRBJ2-7; 7 positions match TRBD2. Germline trimming cut 3 bases from V and 6 bases from J; bases unmatched to any gene: 7. The germline CDR1 and CDR2 sequences are KGHDR and SFDVKD. CDR3 length equals 14 residues.